This entry is about one TCR beta chain. Expressed TCRB transcripts were sequenced after all isolated RNA was converted to cDNA. Here immunoSEQ multiplex PCR was the method, and the copy in TCRdb shows in-frame clones only, minus some. The table records about 900,000 clones, about 17% of them present only once. CDR1 and CDR2 (germline): MNHEY, SVGAGI. The V end lost 3 bases, the J end lost 2 bases, and 11 bases lay between the germline ends. This CDR3 comprises 14 residues. The record originates from a study of beta chain features in type 1 diabetes. Sequenced sample: naive CD4+ T cells from blood. The chain combines TRBV6-5 with TRBJ2-7; D unclear. The sequence came from a woman aged 18-29 years in good health. CDR3 coding DNA: TGTGCCAGCAGTTATGACGGTAGGACCTACGAGCAGTACTTC. Translated: CASSYDGRTYEQYF.